This T cell receptor (beta chain) was retrieved from a study of OX40 agonist ivuxolimab in advanced cancers. The CDR3 length is 14 residues. The V end was cut by 4 bases, the J end by 1 base, with 11 bases between. Germline assignment: CDR1 MNHNY and CDR2 SVGAGI (reference sequence). Clones were sequenced by immunoSEQ multiplex PCR, and TCRdb holds only the in-frame ones, with some missing. The sample carries about 23,000 clones, approximately 80% recorded once. There are a few counts of this clone. Its antigen is undetermined. General study results and limits: On average, a greater number of expanded clones characterised CD8+ T cells relative to CD4+.

The receptor was isolated from an adult with an advanced solid tumor such as melanoma, head and neck, liver or kidney cancer. The specimen comprised CD4+ or CD8+ T cells sorted from blood, sampled in a trial of the OX40 agonist ivuxolimab. V gene TRBV6-6 combines with J gene TRBJ2-7; no definite D call. CDR3 in DNA: TGTGCCAGCAGTTCCACTTCGGGTTCCTACGAGCAGTACTTC. Its protein product is CASSSTSGSYEQYF.